This T cell receptor (beta chain) was retrieved from a study of blood T cell repertoires in COVID-19. Looking at the study overall: COVID-19 samples from acute and convalescent phases originated in the United States, Italy and Spain.

Measured with immunoSEQ multiplex PCR; TCRdb has only the in-frame clones, and not every one. There are about 180,000 clones in the sample; 80% to 90% occur only once, and 2% to 2.5% lies in the top ten. Cohorts were based on clinical histories the participants reported. The CDR3 spans 14 residues. V gave up 4 bases and J gave up 1 base, with 11 bases separating them. CDR1 SGHRS and CDR2 YFSETQ come from the germline V gene. The clonotype was recovered from a woman in her forties with acute COVID-19. This rearrangement joins TRBV5-1 to TRBJ2-5; tentatively, D is TRBD1 (6 bases). Sequencing was performed on PBMCs or T cells enriched from blood (not recorded which). This CDR3 is CASSPDSTQETQYF. CDR3 sequence (DNA): TGCGCCAGCAGCCCGGACAGTACCCAAGAGACCCAGTACTTC. Complete variable domain (other parts from reference TRBV5-1 and TRBJ2-5): KAGVTQTPRYLIKTRGQQVTLSCSPISGHRSVSWYQQTPGQGLQFLFEYFSETQRNKGNFPGRFSGRQFSNSRSEMNVSTLELGDSALYLCASSPDSTQETQYFGPGTRLLVL.